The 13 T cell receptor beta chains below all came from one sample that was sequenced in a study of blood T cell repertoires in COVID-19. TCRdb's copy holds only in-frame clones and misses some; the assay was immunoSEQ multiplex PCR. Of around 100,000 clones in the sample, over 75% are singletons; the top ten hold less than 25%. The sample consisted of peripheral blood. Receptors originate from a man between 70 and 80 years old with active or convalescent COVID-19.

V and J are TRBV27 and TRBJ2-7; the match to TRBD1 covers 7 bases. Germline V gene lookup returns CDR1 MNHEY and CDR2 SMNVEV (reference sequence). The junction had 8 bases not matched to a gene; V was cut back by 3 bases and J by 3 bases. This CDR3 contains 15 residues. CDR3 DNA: TGTGCCAGCAGTTTCACCCCACAGGGGAACTACGAGCAGTACTTC. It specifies CASSFTPQGNYEQYF.

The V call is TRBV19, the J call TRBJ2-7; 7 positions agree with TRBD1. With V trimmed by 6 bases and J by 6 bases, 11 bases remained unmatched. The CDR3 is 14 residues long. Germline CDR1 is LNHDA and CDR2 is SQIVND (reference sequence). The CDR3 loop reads CASRPGWDRPEQYF. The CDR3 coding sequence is TGTGCCAGTAGGCCCGGGTGGGACAGACCCGAGCAGTACTTC.

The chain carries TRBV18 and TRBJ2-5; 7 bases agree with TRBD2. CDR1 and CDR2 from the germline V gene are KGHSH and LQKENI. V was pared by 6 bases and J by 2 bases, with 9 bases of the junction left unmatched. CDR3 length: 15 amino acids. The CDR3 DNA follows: TGTGCCAGCTCGCGAGGAGCGGGGAGTCAAGAGACCCAGTACTTC. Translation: CASSRGAGSQETQYF.

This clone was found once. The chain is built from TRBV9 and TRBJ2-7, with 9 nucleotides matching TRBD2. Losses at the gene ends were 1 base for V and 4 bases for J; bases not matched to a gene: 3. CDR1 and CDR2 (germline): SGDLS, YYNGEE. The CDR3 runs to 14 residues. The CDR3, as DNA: TGTGCCAGCAGCGTAACTAGCGGGTCTTACGAGCAGTACTTC. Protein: CASSVTSGSYEQYF.

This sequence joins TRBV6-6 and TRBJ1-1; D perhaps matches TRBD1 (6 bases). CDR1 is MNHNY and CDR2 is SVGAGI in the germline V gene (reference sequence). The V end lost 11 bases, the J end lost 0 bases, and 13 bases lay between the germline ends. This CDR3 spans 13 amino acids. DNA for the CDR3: TGTGCCGTACGCCAGGGGATGAACACTGAAGCTTTCTTT. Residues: CAVRQGMNTEAFF.

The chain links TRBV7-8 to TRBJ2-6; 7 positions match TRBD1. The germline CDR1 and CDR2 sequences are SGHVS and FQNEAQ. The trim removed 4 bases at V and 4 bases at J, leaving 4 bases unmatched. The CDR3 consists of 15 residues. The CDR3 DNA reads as TGTGCCAGCAGCTATACAGGGGCCGGGGCCAACGTCCTGACTTTC. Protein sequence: CASSYTGAGANVLTF.

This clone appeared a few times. The CDR3 DNA is TGTGCCAGCAGCCCTTTAGCCCTAGGAGTATACGAGCAGTACTTC. This sequence encodes CASSPLALGVYEQYF. The chain combines TRBV9 with TRBJ2-7; the D is unclear. V was cut by 4 bases and J by 4 bases, with 18 bases left in between. The CDR3 loop spans 15 amino acids. The germline V gene has CDR1 SGDLS and CDR2 YYNGEE.

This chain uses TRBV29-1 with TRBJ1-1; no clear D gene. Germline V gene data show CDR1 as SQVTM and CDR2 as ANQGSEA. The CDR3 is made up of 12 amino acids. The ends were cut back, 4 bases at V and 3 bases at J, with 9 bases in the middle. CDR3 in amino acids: CSVAVADTEAFF. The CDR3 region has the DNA TGCAGCGTTGCTGTTGCAGACACTGAAGCTTTCTTT.

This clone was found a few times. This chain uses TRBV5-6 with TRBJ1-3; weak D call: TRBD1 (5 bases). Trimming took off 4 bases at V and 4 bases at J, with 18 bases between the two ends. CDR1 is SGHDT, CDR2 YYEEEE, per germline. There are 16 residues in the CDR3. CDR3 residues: CASSGRQGARGNTIYF. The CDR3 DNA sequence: TGTGCCAGCAGCGGAAGACAAGGGGCGAGGGGAAACACCATATATTTT.

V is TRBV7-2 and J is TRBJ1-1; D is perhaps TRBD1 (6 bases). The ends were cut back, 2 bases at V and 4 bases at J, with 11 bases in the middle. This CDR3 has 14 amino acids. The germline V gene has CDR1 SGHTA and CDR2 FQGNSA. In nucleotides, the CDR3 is TGTGCCAGCAGCTTAAGAGCAGGGGTCACTGAAGCTTTCTTT. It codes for CASSLRAGVTEAFF.

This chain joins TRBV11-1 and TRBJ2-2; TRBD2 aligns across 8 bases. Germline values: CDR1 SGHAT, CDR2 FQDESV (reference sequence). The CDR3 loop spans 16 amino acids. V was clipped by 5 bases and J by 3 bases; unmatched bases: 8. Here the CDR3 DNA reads TGTGCCAGCAGCCCCCCCTCGGGAGGGTACACCGGGGAGCTGTTTTTT. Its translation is CASSPPSGGYTGELFF. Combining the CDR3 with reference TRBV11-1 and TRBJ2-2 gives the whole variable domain EAEVAQSPRYKITEKSQAVAFWCDPISGHATLYWYRQILGQGPELLVQFQDESVVDDSQLPKDRFSAERLKGVDSTLKIQPAELGDSAMYLCASSPPSGGYTGELFFGEGSRLTVL.

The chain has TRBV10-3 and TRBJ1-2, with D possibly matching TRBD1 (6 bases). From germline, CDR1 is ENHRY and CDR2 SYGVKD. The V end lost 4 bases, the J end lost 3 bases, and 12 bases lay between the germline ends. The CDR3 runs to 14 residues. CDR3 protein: CAISASTGYYGYTF. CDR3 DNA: TGTGCCATCAGTGCCTCAACAGGGTACTATGGCTACACCTTC.

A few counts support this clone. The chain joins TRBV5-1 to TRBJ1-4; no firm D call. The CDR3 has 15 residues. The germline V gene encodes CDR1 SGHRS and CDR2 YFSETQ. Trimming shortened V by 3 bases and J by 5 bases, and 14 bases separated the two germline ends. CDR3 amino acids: CASSSIAGSNEKLFF. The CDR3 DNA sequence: TGCGCCAGCAGCTCGATAGCCGGGTCGAATGAAAAACTGTTTTTT. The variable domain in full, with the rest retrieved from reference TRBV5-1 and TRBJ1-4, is KAGVTQTPRYLIKTRGQQVTLSCSPISGHRSVSWYQQTPGQGLQFLFEYFSETQRNKGNFPGRFSGRQFSNSRSEMNVSTLELGDSALYLCASSSIAGSNEKLFFGSGTQLSVL.